These 9 T cell receptor beta chains were all obtained from the same sample, sequenced in a study of T cells of healthy individuals. TCRdb re-derived calls from the 5' RACE reads in MiXCR, one entry per CDR3 protein. The table records 90,000 to 100,000 distinct CDR3 sequences, roughly 15% of them present only once. The receptors here all came from a human donor in good health.

The chain employs TRBV6-6 and TRBJ2-1; D possibly corresponds to TRBD1 (6 bases). The V and J ends lost 6 bases and 0 bases respectively, with 9 bases between them. The CDR3 is 14 amino acids. CDR1 and CDR2 from the germline V gene are MNHNY and SVGAGI (reference sequence). Here the CDR3 DNA reads TGTGCCAGCAGAATGACAGGCTCCTACAATGAGCAGTTCTTC. It specifies CASRMTGSYNEQFF.

The CDR3 loop reads CSARDRLLDLEQYF. The CDR3 DNA follows: TGCAGTGCTAGAGATCGGTTGCTGGATTTGGAGCAGTACTTC. V usage is TRBV20-1 and J usage is TRBJ2-7, with no clear D. This CDR3 is 14 amino acids long. Germline V gene sequence: CDR1 DFQATT, CDR2 SNEGSKA (reference sequence). Trimming shortened V by 0 bases and J by 7 bases, and 16 bases separated the two germline ends.

This clonotype was observed many times. The V gene is TRBV9, the J gene TRBJ2-3; 10 nucleotides agree with TRBD2. The J segment lost 4 bases and the V segment lost 5 bases, leaving 10 bases of the junction unmatched. CDR1 SGDLS and CDR2 YYNGEE come from the germline V gene. This CDR3 spans 16 amino acids. The CDR3 spells CASSETSSGRSDTQYF. In DNA form, the CDR3 reads TGTGCCAGCAGTGAAACCTCTAGCGGGAGATCAGATACGCAGTATTTT. The full variable domain, rest sourced from reference TRBV9 and TRBJ2-3, is DSGVTQTPKHLITATGQRVTLRCSPRSGDLSVYWYQQSLDQGLQFLIQYYNGEERAKGNILERFSAQQFPDLHSELNLSSLELGDSALYFCASSETSSGRSDTQYFGPGTRLTVL.

This clonotype was seen many times. The V call is TRBV7-2, the J call TRBJ2-2, with D perhaps matching TRBD2 (7 bases). Germline assignment: CDR1 SGHTA and CDR2 FQGNSA. CDR3 size: 17 residues. Trimming took off 1 base at V and 1 base at J, with 13 bases between the two ends. The CDR3 reads CASSLGAGALNTGELFF. For the CDR3, the DNA is TGTGCCAGCAGCTTAGGTGCGGGGGCCCTGAACACCGGGGAGCTGTTTTTT.

This clonotype was observed a handful of times. The V and J genes are TRBV7-9 and TRBJ1-2; D uncertain. CDR3 length: 14 amino acids. CDR1 and CDR2 (germline): SEHNR, FQNEAQ (reference sequence). The germline V and J ends were trimmed by 3 bases and 4 bases, with 12 bases remaining between them. The CDR3 spells CASSFPDRAYGYTF. As DNA, the CDR3 is TGTGCCAGCAGCTTTCCCGATAGAGCCTATGGCTACACCTTC.

This chain connects TRBV11-1 to TRBJ1-2; D is unclear. Looked up from germline, CDR1 is SGHAT and CDR2 is FQDESV (reference sequence). The ends were cut back, 3 bases at V and 4 bases at J, with 9 bases in the middle. CDR3 length equals 13 residues. The CDR3 sequence: CASSFGVSYGYTF. The CDR3 coding sequence is TGTGCCAGCAGCTTCGGGGTGAGCTATGGCTACACCTTC.

A remark on this clonotype: A much larger clone differs by one base, so this may be a read error. V usage is TRBV4-3 and J usage is TRBJ2-3, with no clear D. The CDR3 spans 12 residues. V was shortened by 0 bases and J by 7 bases, with 5 bases between the two germline ends. Germline assignment: CDR1 LGHNA and CDR2 YSLEER. In nucleotides, the CDR3 is TGCGCCAGCAGCCAAGAGGGATATACGCAGTATTTT. Translated, it gives CASSQEGYTQYF.

This clonotype was recorded a few times. This rearrangement joins TRBV29-1 to TRBJ2-5; the D gene could be TRBD1 or TRBD2 (5 bases each). The germline V gene has CDR1 SQVTM and CDR2 ANQGSEA. This CDR3 comprises 14 residues. Trimming removed 4 bases from V and 3 bases from J, with 15 bases in between. CDR3 residues: CSVGKGTVKETQYF. The CDR3, as DNA: TGCAGCGTTGGAAAAGGGACGGTCAAAGAGACCCAGTACTTC.

This clonotype was found a few times. The chain uses TRBV20-1 and TRBJ2-7; D might be TRBD1 (6 bases). Per the germline V gene, CDR1 is DFQATT and CDR2 is SNEGSKA (reference sequence). This CDR3 region has 14 residues. V was clipped by 6 bases and J by 0 bases, with 15 bases between them. CDR3 bases: TGCAGTGCCGGGACATACCTTAGCTCCTACGAGCAGTACTTC. This codes for CSAGTYLSSYEQYF.